This paragraph covers one T cell receptor beta chain sequence. Its antigen is undetermined. A much larger clone differs by one base, so this may be a read error. The sample comes from a study of blood T cells in healthy people across ages. Study-level findings and limits: The long-lived group displayed more naive CD4+ cells, plus higher diversity, than the aged donors did.

Next came a second PCR, run for 7 to 11 cycles, which used a sample-barcoded 5' primer along with a J-beta primer mix. TCRdb re-called the 5' RACE reads with MiXCR, one entry per CDR3 protein. The sample contains 550,000 to 800,000 distinct CDR3 sequences, about 30% of which appear only once. From germline, CDR1 is SGHAT and CDR2 FQNNGV. CDR3 length: 15 residues. Each sample used at least 6.5 million PBMCs. Sequencing was carried out using blood. The sequence derives from a woman of 80 years or more in good health. The chain combines TRBV11-2 with TRBJ2-1; the match to TRBD1 covers 11 bases. CDR3 residues: CTSSTWDRGRNEQFF. DNA of the CDR3: TGTACCAGCAGCACCTGGGACAGGGGGAGGAATGAGCAGTTCTTC.